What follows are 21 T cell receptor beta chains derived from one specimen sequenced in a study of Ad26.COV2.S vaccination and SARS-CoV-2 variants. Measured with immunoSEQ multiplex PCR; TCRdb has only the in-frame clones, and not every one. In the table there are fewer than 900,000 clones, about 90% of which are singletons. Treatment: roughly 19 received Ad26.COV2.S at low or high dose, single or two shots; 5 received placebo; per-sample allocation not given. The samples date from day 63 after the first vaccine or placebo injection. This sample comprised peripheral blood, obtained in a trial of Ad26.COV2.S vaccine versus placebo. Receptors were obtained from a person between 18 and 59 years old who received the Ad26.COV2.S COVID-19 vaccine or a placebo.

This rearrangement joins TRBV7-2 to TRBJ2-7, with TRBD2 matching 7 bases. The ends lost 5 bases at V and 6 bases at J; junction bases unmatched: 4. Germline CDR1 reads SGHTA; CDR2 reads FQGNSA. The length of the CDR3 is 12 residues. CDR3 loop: CASSKPGGEQYF. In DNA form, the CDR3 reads TGTGCCAGCAGCAAACCGGGGGGCGAGCAGTACTTC. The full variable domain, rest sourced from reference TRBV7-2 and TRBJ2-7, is GAGVSQSPSNKVTEKGKDVELRCDPISGHTALYWYRQSLGQGLEFLIYFQGNSAPDKSGLPSDRFSAERTGGSVSTLTIQRTQQEDSAVYLCASSKPGGEQYFGPGTRLTVT.

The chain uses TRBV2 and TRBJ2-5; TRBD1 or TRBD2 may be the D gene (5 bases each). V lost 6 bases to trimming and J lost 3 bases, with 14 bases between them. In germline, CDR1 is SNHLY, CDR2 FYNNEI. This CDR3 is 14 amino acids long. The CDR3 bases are TGTGCCAGCAGCGGGACCGGTCGGGAAGAGACCCAGTACTTC. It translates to CASSGTGREETQYF.

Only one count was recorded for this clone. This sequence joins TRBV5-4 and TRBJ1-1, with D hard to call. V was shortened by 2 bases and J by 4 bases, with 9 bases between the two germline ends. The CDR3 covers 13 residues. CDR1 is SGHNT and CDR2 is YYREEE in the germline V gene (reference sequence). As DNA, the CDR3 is TGTGCCAGCAGCTTCCTCGGACCCACTGAAGCTTTCTTT. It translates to CASSFLGPTEAFF.

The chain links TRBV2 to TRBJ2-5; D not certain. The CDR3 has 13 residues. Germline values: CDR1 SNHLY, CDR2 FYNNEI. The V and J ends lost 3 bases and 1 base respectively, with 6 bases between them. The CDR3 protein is CASSDLTQETQYF. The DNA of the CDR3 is TGTGCCAGCAGTGACCTCACCCAAGAGACCCAGTACTTC.

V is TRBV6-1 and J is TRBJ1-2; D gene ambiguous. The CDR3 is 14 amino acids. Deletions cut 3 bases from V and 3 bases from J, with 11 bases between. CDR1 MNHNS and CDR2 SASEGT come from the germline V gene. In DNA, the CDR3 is TGTGCCAGCAGTGAGTTGAAAGCGGACTATGGCTACACCTTC. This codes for CASSELKADYGYTF.

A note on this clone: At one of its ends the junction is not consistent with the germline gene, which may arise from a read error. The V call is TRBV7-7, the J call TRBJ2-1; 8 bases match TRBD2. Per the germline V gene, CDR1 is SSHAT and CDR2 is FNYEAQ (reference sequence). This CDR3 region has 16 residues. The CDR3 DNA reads TGTGCTAGCAGCTTAACTAGCGGCCCCTCCTACAATGAGCAGTTCTTC. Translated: CASSLTSGPSYNEQFF.

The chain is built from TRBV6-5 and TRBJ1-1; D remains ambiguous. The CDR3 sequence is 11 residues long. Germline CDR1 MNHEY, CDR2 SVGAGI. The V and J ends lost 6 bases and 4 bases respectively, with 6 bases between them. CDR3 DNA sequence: TGTGCCAGCAGAGCAGGCACTGAAGCTTTCTTT. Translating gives CASRAGTEAFF.

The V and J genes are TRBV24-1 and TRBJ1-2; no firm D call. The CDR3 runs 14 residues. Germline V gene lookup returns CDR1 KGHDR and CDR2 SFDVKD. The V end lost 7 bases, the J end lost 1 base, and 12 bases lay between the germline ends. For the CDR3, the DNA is TGTGCCACCAGCCGGGCAGATCTTAACTATGGCTACACCTTC. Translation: CATSRADLNYGYTF.

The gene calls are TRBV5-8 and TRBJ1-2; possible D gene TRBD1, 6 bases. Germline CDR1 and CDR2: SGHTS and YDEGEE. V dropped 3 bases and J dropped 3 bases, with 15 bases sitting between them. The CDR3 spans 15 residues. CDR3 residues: CASSSDRHPYYGYTF. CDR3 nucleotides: TGTGCCAGCAGCTCGGACAGACATCCCTACTATGGCTACACCTTC. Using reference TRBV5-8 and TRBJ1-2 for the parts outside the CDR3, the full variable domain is EAGVTQSPTHLIKTRGQQATLRCSPISGHTSVYWYQQALGLGLQFLLWYDEGEERNRGNFPPRFSGRQFPNYSSELNVNALELEDSALYLCASSSDRHPYYGYTFGSGTRLTVV.

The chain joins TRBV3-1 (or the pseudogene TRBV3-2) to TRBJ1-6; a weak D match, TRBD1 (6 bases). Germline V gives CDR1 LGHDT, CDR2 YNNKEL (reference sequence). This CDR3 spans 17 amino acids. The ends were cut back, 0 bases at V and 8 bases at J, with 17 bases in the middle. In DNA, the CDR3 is TGTGCCAGCAGCCAAGACCTGCTGCAGGGGTTACATTCACCCCTCCACTTT. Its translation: CASSQDLLQGLHSPLHF.

The DNA of the CDR3 is TGTGCCAGCAGCTCCCAACAAAATCCTAATGAAAAACTGTTTTTT. Translating it yields CASSSQQNPNEKLFF. The V and J genes are TRBV11-2 and TRBJ1-4, with D uncertain. Trimming removed 4 bases at V and 3 bases at J, with 12 bases between. The CDR3 runs to 15 residues. Germline CDR1 SGHAT, CDR2 FQNNGV.

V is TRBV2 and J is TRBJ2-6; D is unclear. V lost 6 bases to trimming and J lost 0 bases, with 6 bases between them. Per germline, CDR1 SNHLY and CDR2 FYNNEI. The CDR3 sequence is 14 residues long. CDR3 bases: TGTGCCAGCAGCGAACGCTCTGGGGCCAACGTCCTGACTTTC. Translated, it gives CASSERSGANVLTF.

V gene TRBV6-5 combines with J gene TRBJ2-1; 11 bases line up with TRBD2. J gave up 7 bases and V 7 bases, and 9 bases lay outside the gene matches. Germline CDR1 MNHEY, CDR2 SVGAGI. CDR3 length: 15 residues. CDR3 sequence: CASIPNSGRGNEQFF. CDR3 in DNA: TGTGCCAGCATCCCTAATAGCGGGAGGGGTAATGAGCAGTTCTTC.

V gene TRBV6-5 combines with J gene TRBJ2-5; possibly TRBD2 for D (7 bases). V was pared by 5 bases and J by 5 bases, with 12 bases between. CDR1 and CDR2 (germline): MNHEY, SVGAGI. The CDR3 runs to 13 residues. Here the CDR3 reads CASSPGGRETQYF. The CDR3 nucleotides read TGTGCCAGCAGTCCGGGGGGCCGGGAGACCCAGTACTTC.

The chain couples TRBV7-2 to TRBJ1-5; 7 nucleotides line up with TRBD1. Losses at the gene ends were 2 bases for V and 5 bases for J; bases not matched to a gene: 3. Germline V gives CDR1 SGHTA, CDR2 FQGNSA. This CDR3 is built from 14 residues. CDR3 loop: CASSLTGAHQPQHF. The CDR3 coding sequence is TGTGCCAGCAGCTTAACAGGGGCACATCAGCCCCAGCATTTT. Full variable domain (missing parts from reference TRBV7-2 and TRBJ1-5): GAGVSQSPSNKVTEKGKDVELRCDPISGHTALYWYRQSLGQGLEFLIYFQGNSAPDKSGLPSDRFSAERTGGSVSTLTIQRTQQEDSAVYLCASSLTGAHQPQHFGDGTRLSIL.

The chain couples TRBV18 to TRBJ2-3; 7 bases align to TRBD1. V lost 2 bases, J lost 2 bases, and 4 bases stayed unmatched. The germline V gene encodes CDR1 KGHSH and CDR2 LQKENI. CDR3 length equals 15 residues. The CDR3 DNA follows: TGTGCCAGCTCACCAACCGGACAGGTCACAGATACGCAGTATTTT. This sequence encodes CASSPTGQVTDTQYF.

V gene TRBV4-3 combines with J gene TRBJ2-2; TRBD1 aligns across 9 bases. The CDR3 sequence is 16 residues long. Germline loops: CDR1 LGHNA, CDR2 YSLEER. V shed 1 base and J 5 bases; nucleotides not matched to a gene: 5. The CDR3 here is CASSQVGTGITGELFF. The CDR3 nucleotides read TGCGCCAGCAGCCAAGTTGGGACAGGGATAACCGGGGAGCTGTTTTTT.

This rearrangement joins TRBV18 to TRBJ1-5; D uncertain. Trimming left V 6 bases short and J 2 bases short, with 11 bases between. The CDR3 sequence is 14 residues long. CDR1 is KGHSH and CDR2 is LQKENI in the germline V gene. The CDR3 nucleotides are TGTGCCAGCTCCCCCCCCGAGGGCAATCAGCCCCAGCATTTT. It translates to CASSPPEGNQPQHF.

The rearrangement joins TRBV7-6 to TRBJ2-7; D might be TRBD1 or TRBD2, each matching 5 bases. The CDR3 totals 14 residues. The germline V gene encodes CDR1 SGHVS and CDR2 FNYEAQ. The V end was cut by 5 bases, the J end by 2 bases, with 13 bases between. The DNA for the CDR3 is TGTGCCAGCAGCCTCCGTAGGGACCCCTACGAGCAGTACTTC. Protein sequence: CASSLRRDPYEQYF.

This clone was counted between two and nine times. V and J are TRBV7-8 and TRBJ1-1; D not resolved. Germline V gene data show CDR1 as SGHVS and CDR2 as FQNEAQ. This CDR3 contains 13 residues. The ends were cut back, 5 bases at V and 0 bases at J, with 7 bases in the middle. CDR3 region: CASSARMNTEAFF. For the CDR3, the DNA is TGTGCCAGCAGCGCGAGGATGAACACTGAAGCTTTCTTT.

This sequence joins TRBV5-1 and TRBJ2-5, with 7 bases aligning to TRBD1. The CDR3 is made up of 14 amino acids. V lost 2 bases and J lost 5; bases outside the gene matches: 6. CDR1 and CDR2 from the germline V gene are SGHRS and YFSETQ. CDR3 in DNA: TGCGCCAGCAGCTTCACAGGGGTAGGGGAGACCCAGTACTTC. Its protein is CASSFTGVGETQYF.